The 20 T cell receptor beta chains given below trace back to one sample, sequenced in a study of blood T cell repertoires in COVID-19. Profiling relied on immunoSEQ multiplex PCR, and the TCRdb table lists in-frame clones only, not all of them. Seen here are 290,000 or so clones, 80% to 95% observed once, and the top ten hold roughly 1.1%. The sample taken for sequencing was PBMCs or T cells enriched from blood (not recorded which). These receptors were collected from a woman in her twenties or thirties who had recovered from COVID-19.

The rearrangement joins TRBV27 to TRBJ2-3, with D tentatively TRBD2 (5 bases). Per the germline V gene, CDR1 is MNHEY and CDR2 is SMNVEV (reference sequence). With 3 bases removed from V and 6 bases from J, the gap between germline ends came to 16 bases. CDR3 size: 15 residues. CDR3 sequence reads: CASSLGRMLRDTQYF. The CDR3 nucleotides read TGTGCCAGCAGTTTGGGGAGAATGCTCAGGGATACGCAGTATTTT.

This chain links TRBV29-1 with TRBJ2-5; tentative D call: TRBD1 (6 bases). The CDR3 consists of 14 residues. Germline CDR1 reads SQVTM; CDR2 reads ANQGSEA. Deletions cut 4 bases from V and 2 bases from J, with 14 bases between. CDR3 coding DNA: TGCAGCGTTGGCACAGGGCAGAGACAAGAGACCCAGTACTTC. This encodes CSVGTGQRQETQYF.

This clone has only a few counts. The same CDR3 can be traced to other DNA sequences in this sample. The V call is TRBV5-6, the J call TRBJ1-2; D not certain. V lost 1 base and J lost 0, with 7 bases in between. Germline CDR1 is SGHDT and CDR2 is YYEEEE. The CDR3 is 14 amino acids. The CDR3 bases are TGTGCCAGCAGCTTGACGGGGTCTAACTATGGCTACACCTTC. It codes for CASSLTGSNYGYTF.

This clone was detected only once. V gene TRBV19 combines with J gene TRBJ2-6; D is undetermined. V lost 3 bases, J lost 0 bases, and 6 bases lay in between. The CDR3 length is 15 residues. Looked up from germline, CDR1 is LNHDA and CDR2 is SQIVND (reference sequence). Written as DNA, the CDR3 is TGTGCCAGTAGTATTCTAGGCTCTGGGGCCAACGTCCTGACTTTC. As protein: CASSILGSGANVLTF.

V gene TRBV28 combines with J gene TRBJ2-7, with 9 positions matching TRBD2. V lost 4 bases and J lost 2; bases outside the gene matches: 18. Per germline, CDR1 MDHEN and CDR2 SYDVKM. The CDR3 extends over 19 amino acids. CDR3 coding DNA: TGTGCCAGCAGTTCGGCCGAGACTAGCGGAACCTTAGCCACCTACGAGCAGTACTTC. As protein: CASSSAETSGTLATYEQYF.

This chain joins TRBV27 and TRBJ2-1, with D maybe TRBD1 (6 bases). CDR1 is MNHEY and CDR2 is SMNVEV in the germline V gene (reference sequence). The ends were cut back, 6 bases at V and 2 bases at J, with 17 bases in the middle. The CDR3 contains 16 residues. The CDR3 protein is CASSRSEGGPYNEQFF. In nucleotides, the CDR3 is TGTGCCAGCAGCAGAAGTGAAGGGGGACCCTACAATGAGCAGTTCTTC.

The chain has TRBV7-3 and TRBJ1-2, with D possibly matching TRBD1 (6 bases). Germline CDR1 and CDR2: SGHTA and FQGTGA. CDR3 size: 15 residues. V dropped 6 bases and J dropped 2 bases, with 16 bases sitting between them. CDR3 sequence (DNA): TGTGCCAGCAGGTACCCAGGGGCGATAAACTATGGCTACACCTTC. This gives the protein CASRYPGAINYGYTF.

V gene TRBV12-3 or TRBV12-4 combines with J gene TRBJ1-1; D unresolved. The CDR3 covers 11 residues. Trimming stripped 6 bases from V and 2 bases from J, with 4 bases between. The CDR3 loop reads CASSPNTEAFF. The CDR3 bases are TGTGCCAGCAGCCCTAACACTGAAGCTTTCTTT.

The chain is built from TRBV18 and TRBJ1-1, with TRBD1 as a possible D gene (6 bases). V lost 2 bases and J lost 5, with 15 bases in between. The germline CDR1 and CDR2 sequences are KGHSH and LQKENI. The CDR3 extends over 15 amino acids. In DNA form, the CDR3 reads TGTGCCAGCTCACCAAGGGGGGGGCTAAGAACTGAAGCTTTCTTT. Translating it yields CASSPRGGLRTEAFF.

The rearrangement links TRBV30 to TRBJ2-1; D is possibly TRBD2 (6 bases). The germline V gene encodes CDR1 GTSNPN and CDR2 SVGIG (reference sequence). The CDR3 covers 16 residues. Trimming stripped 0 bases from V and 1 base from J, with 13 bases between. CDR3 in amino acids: CAWSVLGSGSYNEQFF. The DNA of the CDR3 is TGTGCCTGGAGTGTACTCGGGAGCGGGTCCTACAATGAGCAGTTCTTC.

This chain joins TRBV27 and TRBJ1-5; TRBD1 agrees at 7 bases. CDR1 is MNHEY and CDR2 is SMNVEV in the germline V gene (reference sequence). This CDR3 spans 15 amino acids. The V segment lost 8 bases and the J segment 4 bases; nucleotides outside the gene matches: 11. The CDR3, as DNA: TGTGCCAGCCGACTACTGACAGGGCGAAATCAGCCCCAGCATTTT. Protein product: CASRLLTGRNQPQHF.

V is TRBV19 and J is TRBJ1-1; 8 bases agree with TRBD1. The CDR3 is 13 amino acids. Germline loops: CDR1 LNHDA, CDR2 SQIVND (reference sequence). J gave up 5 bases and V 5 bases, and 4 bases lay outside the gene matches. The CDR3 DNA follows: TGTGCCAGTAGTCGACAGGGGATTACTGAAGCTTTCTTT. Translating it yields CASSRQGITEAFF.

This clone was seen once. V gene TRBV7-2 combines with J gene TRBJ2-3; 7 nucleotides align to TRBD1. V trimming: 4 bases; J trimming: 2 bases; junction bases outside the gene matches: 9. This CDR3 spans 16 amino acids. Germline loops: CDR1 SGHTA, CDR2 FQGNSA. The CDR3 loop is CASSSNRDSLTDTQYF. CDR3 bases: TGTGCCAGCAGCTCAAACCGGGACAGCCTCACAGATACGCAGTATTTT. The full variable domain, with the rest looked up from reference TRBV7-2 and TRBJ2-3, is GAGVSQSPSNKVTEKGKDVELRCDPISGHTALYWYRQSLGQGLEFLIYFQGNSAPDKSGLPSDRFSAERTGGSVSTLTIQRTQQEDSAVYLCASSSNRDSLTDTQYFGPGTRLTVL.

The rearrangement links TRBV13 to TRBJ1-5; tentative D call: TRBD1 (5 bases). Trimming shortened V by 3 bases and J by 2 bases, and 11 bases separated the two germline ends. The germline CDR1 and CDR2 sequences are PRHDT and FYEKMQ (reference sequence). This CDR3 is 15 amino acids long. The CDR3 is CASSFRGGGNQPQHF. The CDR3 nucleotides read TGTGCCAGCAGCTTTAGAGGAGGGGGCAATCAGCCCCAGCATTTT.

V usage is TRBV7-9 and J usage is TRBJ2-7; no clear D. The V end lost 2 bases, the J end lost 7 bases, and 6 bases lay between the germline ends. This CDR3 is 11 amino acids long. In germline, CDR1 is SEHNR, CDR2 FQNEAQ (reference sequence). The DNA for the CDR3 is TGTGCCAGCAGCTTAACGAGGGAGCAGTACTTC. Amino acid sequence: CASSLTREQYF.

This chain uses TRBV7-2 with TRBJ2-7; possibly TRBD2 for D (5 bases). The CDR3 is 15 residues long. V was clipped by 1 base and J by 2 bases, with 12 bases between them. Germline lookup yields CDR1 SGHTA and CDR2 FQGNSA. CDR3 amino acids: CASSLVSGSTYEQYF. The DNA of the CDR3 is TGTGCCAGCAGCTTAGTGAGCGGCTCGACCTACGAGCAGTACTTC.

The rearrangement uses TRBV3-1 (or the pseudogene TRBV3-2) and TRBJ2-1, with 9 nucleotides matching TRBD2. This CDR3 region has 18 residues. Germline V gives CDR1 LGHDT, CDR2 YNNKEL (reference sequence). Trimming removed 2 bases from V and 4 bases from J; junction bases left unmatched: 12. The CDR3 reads CASSQSAPGLAGYNEQFF. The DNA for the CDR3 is TGTGCCAGCAGCCAATCCGCCCCCGGGCTAGCGGGATACAATGAGCAGTTCTTC.

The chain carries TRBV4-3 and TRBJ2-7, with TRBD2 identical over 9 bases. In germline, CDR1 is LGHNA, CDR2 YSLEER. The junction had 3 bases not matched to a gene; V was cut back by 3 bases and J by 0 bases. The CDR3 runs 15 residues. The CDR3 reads CASSQNSGSSYEQYF. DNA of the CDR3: TGCGCCAGCAGCCAGAATAGCGGGAGCTCCTACGAGCAGTACTTC.

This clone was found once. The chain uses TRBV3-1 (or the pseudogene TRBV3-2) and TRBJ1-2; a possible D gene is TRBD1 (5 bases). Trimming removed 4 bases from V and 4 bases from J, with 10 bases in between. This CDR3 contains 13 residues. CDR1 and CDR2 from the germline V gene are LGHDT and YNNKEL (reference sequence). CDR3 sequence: CASSPQGAYGYTF. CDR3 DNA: TGTGCCAGCAGCCCCCAGGGCGCCTATGGCTACACCTTC.

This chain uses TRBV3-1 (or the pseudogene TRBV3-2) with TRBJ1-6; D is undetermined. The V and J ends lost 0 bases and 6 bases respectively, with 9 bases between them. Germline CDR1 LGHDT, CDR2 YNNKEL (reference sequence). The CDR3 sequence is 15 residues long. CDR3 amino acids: CASSQDPGINSPLHF. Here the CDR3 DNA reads TGTGCCAGCAGCCAAGATCCAGGTATTAATTCACCCCTCCACTTT.